Presented here are 6 T cell receptor beta chains from one specimen sequenced in a study of cytomegalovirus exposure and HLA in healthy donors. The protocol was immunoSEQ multiplex PCR, while the TCRdb copy is restricted to in-frame clones and leaves out a portion. This table has some 340,000 clones, roughly 90% appearing once. Sequencing input: PBMCs. All receptors derive from a woman in her 30s in good health and CMV-seropositive.

This clone was seen just once. The gene calls are TRBV7-3 and TRBJ2-3; 7 bases align to TRBD1. V was clipped by 4 bases and J by 0 bases; unmatched bases: 4. The CDR3 is made up of 15 amino acids. The germline V gene encodes CDR1 SGHTA and CDR2 FQGTGA. The CDR3 spells CASSSGTVSTDTQYF. The CDR3 DNA is TGTGCCAGCAGCTCCGGGACAGTAAGCACAGATACGCAGTATTTT.

The chain carries TRBV4-2 and TRBJ2-3; possible D gene TRBD2, 7 bases. CDR1 and CDR2 from the germline V gene are LGHNA and YNFKEQ. The CDR3 has 17 residues. Trimming left V 4 bases short and J 3 bases short, with 20 bases between. CDR3: CASSLEGGPPWTDTQYF. Written as DNA, the CDR3 is TGTGCCAGCAGCCTCGAGGGGGGGCCCCCCTGGACAGATACGCAGTATTTT.

The chain is built from TRBV4-2 and TRBJ1-5, with D tentatively TRBD1 (5 bases). CDR3 length: 15 residues. The V end lost 0 bases, the J end lost 6 bases, and 12 bases lay between the germline ends. Germline V gene lookup returns CDR1 LGHNA and CDR2 YNFKEQ. CDR3 sequence (DNA): TGTGCCAGCAGCCAAGAGGGGGAAGCGGGTCAGCCCCAGCATTTT. This encodes CASSQEGEAGQPQHF.

The J gene is TRBJ2-7, the V gene TRBV7-2; TRBD1 aligns across 7 bases. The CDR3 runs to 15 residues. Germline CDR1 and CDR2: SGHTA and FQGNSA. The V gene end was trimmed by 4 bases and the J gene end by 7 bases; junction bases not matched to a gene: 13. CDR3 in amino acids: CASSYSGTEPGEQYF. In DNA form, the CDR3 reads TGTGCCAGCAGCTACTCCGGGACAGAGCCTGGGGAGCAGTACTTC.

The chain joins TRBV5-1 to TRBJ2-5, with D perhaps TRBD1 (5 bases). The CDR3 extends over 14 amino acids. V was cut by 0 bases and J by 4 bases, with 10 bases left in between. The germline V gene has CDR1 SGHRS and CDR2 YFSETQ. CDR3 nucleotides: TGCGCCAGCAGCTTGGCCCGGCAGGGAGAGACCCAGTACTTC. Its protein product is CASSLARQGETQYF.

The chain joins TRBV2 to TRBJ1-1; 8 bases are a match to TRBD1. This CDR3 has 13 amino acids. V shed 6 bases, J shed 6 bases, and the junction held 6 bases outside the gene matches. CDR1 SNHLY and CDR2 FYNNEI come from the germline V gene. CDR3 coding DNA: TGTGCCAGCAGATCGGACAGGGTCCCTGAAGCTTTCTTT. This translates into CASRSDRVPEAFF.